This record concerns one T cell receptor beta chain sequence. No antigen is known for it. Per-nucleotide qualities are absent, and no much larger clonotype sits a single base away. Taken from the germline V gene, the CDR1 and CDR2 loops are SGHRS and YFSETQ. The CDR3 numbers 14 residues from cysteine through phenylalanine. Only CDR3 DNA remains: 42 bases, in frame from the first base. Trimming takes 2 bases from V and 2 bases from J, and the germline ends sit 8 bases apart. TCRbeta CDR3 regions were amplified from genomic DNA using the immunoSEQ Assay, a bias-controlled multiplex PCR. Under the source paper's analysis protocol: The number of nucleated cells in each sample was estimated by amplification of reference gene primers within the assay. Sequence reads were collapsed and filtered to measure the absolute abundance of every unique TCRbeta CDR3 rearrangement. For each sample, productive Simpson clonality was calculated as the square root of Simpson's diversity index across productive rearrangements. Not all clones reach the TCRdb copy of this immuneACCESS table, which keeps in-frame sequences only. Checked studies attribute under half of the gap to unresolved V genes and leave the rest unexplained. That table is the source of V, J and clone size, and D and trimming were worked out from the DNA. The sample profile shows around 330,000 clones; approximately 90% of them were found once. The top ten constitute about 8.9% of the sample.

This sample is drawn from a study of blood T cell repertoires in COVID-19 (dated by TCRdb to about 2020). Broadly, across the study: The collaborator samples originated in the United States, Italy and Spain and spanned the acute and convalescent phases of COVID-19. Deeply sampled blood TCRbeta repertoires from subjects exposed to, actively infected with, or recovered from COVID-19 were included in the dataset. A freely available public database, intended as a resource for researchers studying the immune response to SARS-CoV-2, is where the repertoires were released. Samples came from the ongoing ImmuneRACE study (first 160 participants) plus 1,254 subjects from 6 global collaborators. The material from the prospective study consisted of cDNA or gDNA derived from T cells, B-cell-depleted T cells, or PBMCs. Sample metadata almost always included a de-identified subject ID, COVID-19 status, age in years and sex. Where available, HLA class I and class II types were taken from metadata supplied by the sample provider and were not determined by assay-based typing.

General findings and caveats noted by the study authors: The quantity of clinical and demographic metadata differed by source and by participant and was supplied without curation.

Enrolling through a virtual design, the prospective study's participants ranged in age from roughly 18 to 90 years and lived across roughly 23 United States geographic areas. In the prospective study, participants were assigned to cohorts based on the clinical history participants reported in a screening survey and a study questionnaire. Recovered participants in ImmuneRACE Cohort 3 were defined as having two consecutive negative NP/OP PCR tests, clearance from a healthcare professional, or resolution of symptoms. Mobile phlebotomists in the prospective study collected whole blood, serum and a nasopharyngeal or oropharyngeal swab from every participant. Prospective study participants could optionally give additional blood draws and questionnaires over an approximately 2-month period. Before DNA extraction, blood samples from the prospective study were shipped at room temperature or frozen.

This receptor chain uses TRBV5-1 and TRBJ1-3, and TRBD1 may be the D gene, going by 6 matching bases. The sequenced material came from PBMCs or T cells enriched from blood (not recorded which). The clonotype was recovered from a woman younger than 30 who had recovered from COVID-19. CDR3 region: CASSLQGAGNTIYF. The DNA is TGCGCCAGCAGCTTACAGGGAGCTGGAAACACCATATATTTT.